These T cell receptor beta chains were read from a single sample in a study of early stage breast cancer tumors. The data were produced by immunoSEQ multiplex PCR, yet TCRdb's version contains in-frame clones alone and is incomplete. Of fewer than 25,000 clones in the sample, about 67% were seen once. The sequencing sample was made of breast tumor tissue. The receptors were gathered from a person between 60 and 69 years old with breast cancer. Both conserved end residues are part of each CDR3.

TRBV11-2	TRBJ2-7	CASSSLDISYEQYF
TRBV4-3	TRBJ2-7	CASSQEFREFYEQYF
TRBV7-2	TRBJ2-2	CASSQTSPGELFF
TRBV28	TRBJ1-2	CASSFGGHGYTF
TRBV29-1	TRBJ2-1	CSVYSGTIGYEQFF
TRBV9	TRBJ2-7	CASSVTGTAYEQYF
TRBV11-3	TRBJ2-1	CASSLASGAYNEQFF
TRBV9	TRBJ2-2	CASSVVVSSSTGELFF
TRBV5-6	TRBJ2-3	CASSPLAGDTQYF
TRBV7-8	TRBJ2-7	CASSSAGVVYEQYF
TRBV28	TRBJ2-5	CASSPWTVIETQYF
TRBV5-1	TRBJ1-2	CASSKGLGYTF
TRBV7-2	TRBJ2-2	CASSLNPTAGTGELFF
TRBV11-2	TRBJ2-4	CASSLVPGRNIQYF
TRBV27	TRBJ2-1	CASRERASYNEQFF
TRBV18	TRBJ2-1	CASSMSPGDYNEQFF
TRBV7-2	TRBJ2-7	CASSLSPARQYF
TRBV7-9	TRBJ2-5	CASSPLVATQYF
TRBV14	TRBJ2-7	CASSQGWDSFPYEQYF
TRBV6-1	TRBJ1-2	CASSDSISGGWGYGYTF
TRBV11-1	TRBJ2-5	CASSYDGSTWETQYF
TRBV30	TRBJ1-2	CAWSNPGRALTNYGYTF
TRBV19	TRBJ1-1	CASKYRGSNTEAFF
TRBV11-3	TRBJ2-3	CASSLGNGATDTQYF
TRBV9	TRBJ2-1	CASSRSGTGPTNEQFF
TRBV7-2	TRBJ2-1	CASSLTSGRHNEQFF
TRBV5-6	TRBJ2-5	CASSPRGGLRSGETQYF
TRBV4-3	TRBJ1-5	CASSQAFRGGGQPQHF
TRBV4-1	TRBJ1-1	CASSQVRVRVTEAFF
TRBV5-1	TRBJ2-3	CASSLGLASTDTQYF
TRBV19	TRBJ1-2	CASSRQGSGYGYTF
TRBV19	TRBJ1-4	CASSTPTATNEKLFF
TRBV4-1	TRBJ2-2	CASSHKSGRAGTGELFF
TRBV19	TRBJ1-2	CASSIPVYGYTF
TRBV29-1	TRBJ2-1	CSVAMGDRFNEQFF
TRBV12-5	TRBJ2-3	CASGPGTSRITDTQYF
TRBV5-6	TRBJ2-7	CASSPNPGISYEQYF
TRBV5-1	TRBJ1-1	CASSEMVTGGSSTEAFF
TRBV18	TRBJ2-3	CASSPQQDTQYF
TRBV6-1	TRBJ1-1	CASNPIGGLTEAFF
TRBV7-9	TRBJ2-1	CASSLGTANEQFF
TRBV6-6	TRBJ2-4	CASSASGDLNIQYF
TRBV9	TRBJ1-1	CASSPFQGQNTEAFF
TRBV10-3	TRBJ2-5	CAANSGVFQETQYF
TRBV2	TRBJ1-1	CASKENPNTEAFF
TRBV6-6	TRBJ2-5	CASSRSGLAAVETQYF
TRBV11-3	TRBJ2-2	CASSGRTMNTGELFF
TRBV6-4	TRBJ2-5	CASSDRAGGQETQYF
TRBV5-4	TRBJ2-7	CASSLELAVNYEQYF